One and the same sample provided the 10 T cell receptor beta chains below, sequenced in a study of pediatric ulcerative colitis. During colonoscopy, one to two rectal pinch biopsies were collected. Produced via immunoSEQ multiplex PCR; TCRdb's table is partial and in-frame only. The sample lists around 22,000 clones, approximately 74% occurring once. The sample consisted of gut tissue. Receptor source: a boy aged 5-17 years with severe ulcerative colitis.

The gene calls are TRBV19 and TRBJ1-3; TRBD1 agrees at 8 bases. The ends lost 6 bases at V and 6 bases at J; junction bases unmatched: 1. The CDR3 runs to 12 residues. Germline V lookup: CDR1 LNHDA, CDR2 SQIVND (reference sequence). In DNA, the CDR3 is TGTGCCAGTAGGACAGGGGAAAACACCATATATTTT. Protein sequence: CASRTGENTIYF.

The V call is TRBV6-5, the J call TRBJ2-3; 10 bases fit TRBD1. Per germline, CDR1 MNHEY and CDR2 SVGAGI. After removal of 0 bases from V and 5 bases from J, the junction contained 5 bases not matched to a gene. This CDR3 spans 16 amino acids. CDR3 residues: CASSYSRTGGVDTQYF. In DNA, the CDR3 is TGTGCCAGCAGTTACTCGCGGACAGGGGGAGTAGATACGCAGTATTTT.

This chain connects TRBV18 to TRBJ1-1, with D tentatively TRBD1 (6 bases). Germline CDR1 KGHSH, CDR2 LQKENI. The V end was cut by 3 bases, the J end by 8 bases, with 13 bases between. CDR3 length: 13 residues. The CDR3 loop reads CASSPNRDSEAFF. The CDR3 bases are TGTGCCAGCTCACCCAACAGGGACTCCGAAGCTTTCTTT.

Only one count was recorded for this clone. V is TRBV7-2 and J is TRBJ2-5; D may be TRBD1 (6 bases). Looked up from germline, CDR1 is SGHTA and CDR2 is FQGNSA. Between the trimmed V and J ends, which lost 8 bases and 3 bases, there was a span of 16 bases. The CDR3 extends over 14 amino acids. The CDR3 sequence is CASGRDIWKETQYF. The CDR3 nucleotides read TGTGCCAGCGGCCGGGACATATGGAAAGAGACCCAGTACTTC.

The gene calls are TRBV7-6 and TRBJ1-3; D is uncertain. V shed 7 bases and J shed 3 bases, with 10 bases lying between them. In germline, CDR1 is SGHVS, CDR2 FNYEAQ. The CDR3 length is 13 residues. This CDR3 reads CASITVYGNTIYF. For the CDR3, the DNA is TGTGCCAGCATCACAGTCTATGGAAACACCATATATTTT. The full variable domain, completed using reference TRBV7-6 and TRBJ1-3, is GAGVSQSPRYKVTKRGQDVALRCDPISGHVSLYWYRQALGQGPEFLTYFNYEAQQDKSGLPNDRFSAERPEGSISTLTIQRTEQRDSAMYRCASITVYGNTIYFGEGSWLTVV.

V usage is TRBV4-1 and J usage is TRBJ1-3; no reliable D call. This CDR3 comprises 16 residues. Germline CDR1 reads MGHRA; CDR2 reads YSYEKL. The ends were cut back, 3 bases at V and 0 bases at J, with 12 bases in the middle. The CDR3, as DNA: TGCGCCAGCAGCCACGGGCTTTATGTCTCTGGAAACACCATATATTTT. This encodes CASSHGLYVSGNTIYF.

This clone has a handful of counts. J is TRBJ1-2 and V is TRBV19; perhaps TRBD1 as D (5 bases). The CDR3 is 15 residues long. V was trimmed by 6 bases and J by 13 bases, leaving 27 bases between them. Germline V gene sequence: CDR1 LNHDA, CDR2 SQIVND (reference sequence). The CDR3 DNA reads TGTGCCAGTAGACCCCCGGGACTGCTAACTGGTCTCCCCACCTTC. Encoded protein: CASRPPGLLTGLPTF.

Concerning this clone itself: The sample contains more than one DNA sequence encoding this CDR3. This chain joins TRBV18 and TRBJ2-7; a weak D match, TRBD2 (5 bases). The CDR3 runs 13 residues. With 2 bases removed from V and 4 bases from J, the gap between germline ends came to 9 bases. CDR1 is KGHSH, CDR2 LQKENI, per germline. The CDR3, as DNA: TGTGCCAGCTCACCATCGGACTCATACGAGCAGTACTTC. Its protein is CASSPSDSYEQYF.

The chain links TRBV7-9 to TRBJ2-7, with a weak D call TRBD2 (5 bases). Germline CDR1 and CDR2: SEHNR and FQNEAQ (reference sequence). The CDR3 spans 11 residues. V gave up 5 bases and J gave up 6 bases, with 8 bases separating them. CDR3 bases: TGTGCCAGCAGCCAGGCGGGCGAGCAGTACTTC. Its translation is CASSQAGEQYF.

The CDR3 DNA reads as TGTGCCAGCGCCCTTTCGGGGGTGGAGGCAGATACGCAGTATTTT. Translating it yields CASALSGVEADTQYF. The chain employs TRBV11-2 and TRBJ2-3; D possibly corresponds to TRBD2 (6 bases). CDR3 size: 15 residues. CDR1 and CDR2 (germline): SGHAT, FQNNGV. V was cut by 8 bases and J by 4 bases, with 19 bases left in between.